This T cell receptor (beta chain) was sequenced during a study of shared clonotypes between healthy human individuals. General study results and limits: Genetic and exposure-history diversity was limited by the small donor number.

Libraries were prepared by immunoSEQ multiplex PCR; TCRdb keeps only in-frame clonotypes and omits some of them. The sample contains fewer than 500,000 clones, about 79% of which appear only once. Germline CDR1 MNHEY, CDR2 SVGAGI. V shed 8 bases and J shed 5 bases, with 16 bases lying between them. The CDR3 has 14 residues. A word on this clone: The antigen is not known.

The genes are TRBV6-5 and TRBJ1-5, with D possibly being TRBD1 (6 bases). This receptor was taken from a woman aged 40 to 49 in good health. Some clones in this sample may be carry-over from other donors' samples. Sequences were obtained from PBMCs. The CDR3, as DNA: TGTGCCAGCGGTAGGAGGGGGGGCGATCAGCCCCAGCATTTT. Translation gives CASGRRGGDQPQHF.